A selection of T cell receptor beta chains follows, all from one sample in a study of blood T cell repertoires in COVID-19. TCRdb's table, derived via immunoSEQ multiplex PCR, lists solely in-frame clones and lacks some. The sample shows about 190,000 clones, 65% to 90% of them seen only once. Sequencing used PBMCs or T cells enriched from blood (not recorded which). Receptors originate from a woman in her sixties or seventies with acute COVID-19. Each CDR3 is given with its conserved first and last residue. D genes are given only for firm matches. Only part of the rows carry a size: once, few, many, or a class if the clone is expanded.

NA	TRBV9	TRBJ2-3	TRBD2	TGTGCCAGCAGCGAGGGACTAGGAGGCACAGATACGCAGTATTTT	CASSEGLGGTDTQYF
NA	TRBV11-2	TRBJ2-1	TRBD2	TGTGCCAGCAGCTGGGCTTGGCGGGGGGCGTACAATGAGCAGTTCTTC	CASSWAWRGAYNEQFF
NA	TRBV6-5	TRBJ2-7	NA	TGTGCCAGCAGTTACGCGCGGCAGGGGTACGAGCAGTACTTC	CASSYARQGYEQYF
NA	TRBV18	TRBJ1-2	TRBD1	TGTGCCAGCTCCCAGGGGGCTTCTGGGGGCTACACCTTC	CASSQGASGGYTF
NA	TRBV9	TRBJ2-1	TRBD2	TGTGCCAGCAGCGCCTCTAGCGGGAGGGCATACAATGAGCAGTTCTTC	CASSASSGRAYNEQFF
NA	TRBV7-8	TRBJ2-3	NA	TGTGCCAGCAGCTTAGCACTCTCAGGGAGGCGCGGGCAGTATTTT	CASSLALSGRRGQYF
NA	TRBV7-2	TRBJ1-5	TRBD1	TGTGCCAGCAGCTCAAACCACAGGGGGGTTGCGCATCAGCCCCAGCATTTT	CASSSNHRGVAHQPQHF
NA	TRBV6-1	TRBJ1-4	NA	TGTGCCAGCAGTGAAGTGTACACACCTTTGGTGGGCAAACTGTTTTTT	CASSEVYTPLVGKLFF
NA	TRBV7-2	TRBJ2-1	TRBD2	TGTGCCAGCACCCCCAGGGCCTCCGGATGGACTAGCGGCTACAATGAGCAGTTCTTC	CASTPRASGWTSGYNEQFF
NA	TRBV27	TRBJ2-3	TRBD2	TGTGCCAGCAGTTACCCCGGACTAGCGGGGGGGGTCCGCACAGATACGCAGTATTTT	CASSYPGLAGGVRTDTQYF
few	TRBV3-1/TRBV3-2	TRBJ2-7	NA	TGTGCCAGCAGCCAGGGCGTTAGCTACGAGCAGTACTTC	CASSQGVSYEQYF
NA	TRBV11-2	TRBJ1-1	TRBD1	TGTGCCAGCAGCCCCCGGGGGGACAGGGGCACTGAAGCTTTCTTT	CASSPRGDRGTEAFF
NA	TRBV29-1	TRBJ2-5	TRBD1	TGCAGCGTTAACAGGGGGCAGGAGACCCAGTACTTC	CSVNRGQETQYF
NA	TRBV3-1/TRBV3-2	TRBJ2-1	TRBD2	TGTGCCAGCATAGCGGGGGGGCGTGAGCAGTTCTTC	CASIAGGREQFF
NA	TRBV5-1	TRBJ1-2	TRBD1	TGCGCCAGCACAATAGGGGGCTCGACCTATGGCTACACCTTC	CASTIGGSTYGYTF
NA	TRBV19	TRBJ1-6	NA	TGTGCCAGTAGTATAGGCCAGGGGAGTAATTCACCCCTCCACTTT	CASSIGQGSNSPLHF
NA	TRBV9	TRBJ2-3	TRBD1	TGTGCCAGCAGCGGGGGGACAGTGAGCACAGATACGCAGTATTTT	CASSGGTVSTDTQYF
NA	TRBV19	TRBJ1-5	NA	TGTGCCAGTAGTATTTCAGGGGCCGTGGATCAGCCCCAGCATTTT	CASSISGAVDQPQHF
NA	TRBV27	TRBJ2-3	TRBD2	TGTGCCAGCAGTTTCCTCGCGGGGACTAGCGCGACCACAGATACGCAGTATTTT	CASSFLAGTSATTDTQYF
NA	TRBV4-1	TRBJ1-2	NA	TGCGCCAGCAGCCTCTCGGGACTACCTAACTATGGCTACACCTTC	CASSLSGLPNYGYTF
once	TRBV4-2	TRBJ1-3	NA	TGTGCCAGCAGCCAAGAGATAGTGAGAACCTCTGGAAACACCATATATTTT	CASSQEIVRTSGNTIYF
NA	TRBV5-5	TRBJ2-7	TRBD2	TGTGCCAGCAGCTACAGGACTAGCAACTACGAGCAGTACTTC	CASSYRTSNYEQYF
NA	TRBV6-1	TRBJ1-6	TRBD1	TGTGCCAGCAGTGAAGCGAGACAGGGTGCCTATAATTCACCCCTCCACTTT	CASSEARQGAYNSPLHF
NA	TRBV4-1	TRBJ2-3	TRBD1	TGCGCCAGCAGCCGATCCGTAGTCCGGGACAGGGACACAGATACGCAGTATTTT	CASSRSVVRDRDTDTQYF
NA	TRBV18	TRBJ2-7	NA	TGTGCCAGCTCACGCACAACACCCAGCTCCTACGAGCAGTACTTC	CASSRTTPSSYEQYF
NA	TRBV6-2/TRBV6-3	TRBJ1-5	NA	TGTGCCAGCAGTTGGGGGGATCAGCCCCAGCATTTT	CASSWGDQPQHF
NA	TRBV28	TRBJ2-2	NA	TGTGCCAGCATCCCGGGACAGAACACCGGGGAGCTGTTTTTT	CASIPGQNTGELFF
NA	TRBV7-8	TRBJ2-5	TRBD1	TGTGCCAGCAGCCCCCAAGGGGACAGGGGACAACAAGAGACCCAGTACTTC	CASSPQGDRGQQETQYF
NA	TRBV5-1	TRBJ1-1	TRBD1	TGCGCCAGCAGTAAGTTAAACAGGGGATCTGAAGCTTTCTTT	CASSKLNRGSEAFF
NA	TRBV10-2	TRBJ2-1	NA	TGCGCCAGCAGGTGGGACAACAATGAGCAGTTCTTC	CASRWDNNEQFF
NA	TRBV5-5	TRBJ2-7	TRBD2	TGTGCCAGCAGCCCGAACTTAGTACTAGCGGGAGGCTCCTACGAGCAGTACTTC	CASSPNLVLAGGSYEQYF
NA	TRBV7-9	TRBJ1-5	NA	TGTGCCAGCAGCTTAGCCGGGGAGTGGGGTCAGCCCCAGCATTTT	CASSLAGEWGQPQHF
NA	TRBV14	TRBJ1-4	TRBD1	TGTGCCAGCAGCCCCGCGACAGGGCTATGGTCGAGTGAAAAACTGTTTTTT	CASSPATGLWSSEKLFF
NA	TRBV5-8	TRBJ1-2	NA	TGTGCCAGCAGCTTGGACGGTTTCTATGGCTACACCTTC	CASSLDGFYGYTF
NA	TRBV4-3	TRBJ1-2	TRBD1	TGCGCCAGCAGCCAAGAAGGGGGCCCTGGCTACACCTTC	CASSQEGGPGYTF
NA	TRBV27	TRBJ2-7	NA	TGTGCCAGCAGTTCCCGGTGGGCGGGACCGACCTACGAGCAGTACTTC	CASSSRWAGPTYEQYF
once	TRBV4-1	TRBJ1-4	NA	TGCGCCAGCAGCCAAGAAGAGAGGTATGAAAAACTGTTTTTT	CASSQEERYEKLFF
NA	TRBV19	TRBJ1-6	NA	TGTGCCAGTAGTATAGATCTGGCGACAGGAAATTCACCCCTCCACTTT	CASSIDLATGNSPLHF
few	TRBV5-1	TRBJ2-7	NA	TGCGCCAGCAGCTGGGGACTCCGGGACTCCTCTGGCGAGCAGTACTTC	CASSWGLRDSSGEQYF
NA	TRBV25-1	TRBJ1-3	NA	TGTGCCAGCAGGGGCGGACTATCTGGAAACACCATATATTTT	CASRGGLSGNTIYF
NA	TRBV7-2	TRBJ1-5	TRBD1	TGTGCCAGCAGCCGGGGCGCAGGGACAGGCCGTTATAGCAATCAGCCCCAGCATTTT	CASSRGAGTGRYSNQPQHF
NA	TRBV30	TRBJ1-3	NA	TGTGCCTGGAGCCCGGGATTCTTAAACACCATATATTTT	CAWSPGFLNTIYF
NA	TRBV11-2	TRBJ2-2	NA	TGTGCCAGCAGCTTAAGGCTAGCCCCCGGGGAGCTGTTTTTT	CASSLRLAPGELFF
NA	TRBV7-9	TRBJ2-4	TRBD2	TGTGCCAGCAGCTTAGGGGAGAAGACTAGCCGGGGGTACTTC	CASSLGEKTSRGYF
NA	TRBV10-3	TRBJ2-5	NA	TGTGCCATCAGAAGGGACTCCTACCAAGAGACCCAGTACTTC	CAIRRDSYQETQYF
NA	TRBV2	TRBJ1-2	TRBD1	TGTGCCAGCATCCAAGACAGGGGGCTATACTATGGCTACACCTTC	CASIQDRGLYYGYTF
few	TRBV5-1	TRBJ2-3	TRBD1	TGCGCCAGCAGCTTTGGGACAGGGGGCGAAGATACGCAGTATTTT	CASSFGTGGEDTQYF
NA	TRBV7-9	TRBJ2-7	TRBD2	TGTGCCAGCAGCACCAGCGGGGACGAGCAGTACTTC	CASSTSGDEQYF
NA	TRBV5-1	TRBJ2-2	TRBD1	TGCGCCAGCAGCTTGATCGGGACAGCCAACACCGGGGAGCTGTTTTTT	CASSLIGTANTGELFF
NA	TRBV7-9	TRBJ2-1	NA	TGTGCCAGCAGCTCCGCGGGGCACAATGAGCAGTTCTTC	CASSSAGHNEQFF
NA	TRBV2	TRBJ1-5	NA	TGTGCCAGCAGTTTCGACAGTAATCAGCCCCAGCATTTT	CASSFDSNQPQHF
few	TRBV24-1	TRBJ1-1	NA	TGTGCCACCAAAGTGGCTGGGAACACTGAAGCTTTCTTT	CATKVAGNTEAFF
NA	TRBV29-1	TRBJ1-3	NA	TGCAGCGTCACGGTGGTAACTGGAAACACCATATATTTT	CSVTVVTGNTIYF
many	TRBV19	TRBJ1-3	NA	TGTGCCAGTAGTGACAAGAGTGGAAACACCATATATTTT	CASSDKSGNTIYF
NA	TRBV28	TRBJ1-5	NA	TGTGCCAGCAGTTTATTGGGTCGGGATCAGCCCCAGCATTTT	CASSLLGRDQPQHF
once	TRBV4-3	TRBJ1-1	NA	TGCGCCAGCAGCCAAGACAGGCCAAACACTGAAGCTTTCTTT	CASSQDRPNTEAFF
NA	TRBV27	TRBJ2-5	NA	TGTGCCAGCAGACTCGGGGAGACCCAGTACTTC	CASRLGETQYF
few	TRBV28	TRBJ1-2	NA	TGTGCCAGCAGCTACAGGGTAGAAGAAGGCTACACCTTC	CASSYRVEEGYTF
once	TRBV6-2/TRBV6-3	TRBJ2-3	TRBD2	TGTGCCAGCAGTCCCCTAGCGGGGGGGGTTAACACAGATACGCAGTATTTT	CASSPLAGGVNTDTQYF
NA	TRBV19	TRBJ1-2	TRBD1	TGTGCCAGTAGCCCCGGGACAGGGCGGGGCTACACCTTC	CASSPGTGRGYTF